A selection of T cell receptor beta chains follows, all from one sample in a study of T cells in Graves' hyperthyroidism and ophthalmopathy. TCRdb re-derived calls from the multiplex PCR reads in MiXCR, one entry per CDR3 protein. The sample consists of 400,000 or so distinct CDR3 sequences, over 12% of them appearing once. Sequencing used blood. The receptors derive from a man aged 50 to 60 with Graves' ophthalmopathy. The CDR3 runs from the conserved cysteine through the conserved F or W. The order of the fields is CDR3 DNA, CDR3 protein, V gene, clone size, J gene, D gene. A D gene is named only where the DNA matches it firmly. A clone size is listed for some rows: how often the clone was seen (once, few, many), or a class if it is expanded.

CDR3nt: TGTGCCAGCAGAACGACAGGGGGCGGTAATCAGCCCCAGCATTTT
CDR3aa: CASRTTGGGNQPQHF
v_gene: TRBV28
abundance: many
j_gene: TRBJ1-5
d_gene: TRBD1

CDR3nt: TGCAGCGTTGTCTGGGGGGGAGAGACCCAGTACTTC
CDR3aa: CSVVWGGETQYF
v_gene: TRBV29-1
abundance: NA
j_gene: TRBJ2-5
d_gene: TRBD2

CDR3nt: TGTGCCTGGTTATCGAAACCTGGGGCCAACGTCCTGACTTTC
CDR3aa: CAWLSKPGANVLTF
v_gene: TRBV30
abundance: NA
j_gene: TRBJ2-6
d_gene: NA

CDR3nt: TGTGCCAGCAGCCCATGGGACAGCCTTAACACTGAAGCTTTCTTT
CDR3aa: CASSPWDSLNTEAFF
v_gene: TRBV3-1
abundance: many
j_gene: TRBJ1-1
d_gene: TRBD1

CDR3nt: TGTGCCAGCTCACACGGGATGAACACTGAAGCTTTCTTT
CDR3aa: CASSHGMNTEAFF
v_gene: TRBV18
abundance: many
j_gene: TRBJ1-1
d_gene: NA

CDR3nt: TGTGCCAGCTCACCACCGTCGACGCAAGAGACCCAGTACTTC
CDR3aa: CASSPPSTQETQYF
v_gene: TRBV18
abundance: many
j_gene: TRBJ2-5
d_gene: NA

CDR3nt: TGTGCCAGCAGTTTACAATTTGGAGAGACTAGCGACACCGGGGAGCTGTTTTTT
CDR3aa: CASSLQFGETSDTGELFF
v_gene: TRBV28
abundance: many
j_gene: TRBJ2-2
d_gene: TRBD2

CDR3nt: TGCGCCAGCAGTGAGTATGGGGGAGAAGAGAACAATGAGCAGTTCTTC
CDR3aa: CASSEYGGEENNEQFF
v_gene: TRBV10-2
abundance: NA
j_gene: TRBJ2-1
d_gene: NA

CDR3nt: TGTGCCAGCAGCTCCCGACGGACGAACACCGGGGAGCTGTTTTTT
CDR3aa: CASSSRRTNTGELFF
v_gene: TRBV3-1
abundance: many
j_gene: TRBJ2-2
d_gene: NA

CDR3nt: TGTGCCAGCAGTTACCCAGCCGCAACCGGGGAGCTGTTTTTT
CDR3aa: CASSYPAATGELFF
v_gene: TRBV6-6
abundance: NA
j_gene: TRBJ2-2
d_gene: NA

CDR3nt: TGTGCCAGTAAGACAGGAGAAGCCACAGATACGCAGTATTTT
CDR3aa: CASKTGEATDTQYF
v_gene: TRBV19
abundance: few
j_gene: TRBJ2-3
d_gene: NA

CDR3nt: TGTGCCAGCAGCTTAGCGGCTTGGGGCTACGAGCAGTACTTC
CDR3aa: CASSLAAWGYEQYF
v_gene: TRBV7-6
abundance: NA
j_gene: TRBJ2-7
d_gene: NA

CDR3nt: TGTGCCAGTAGTACGGGACAGGGCAATCAGCCCCAGCATTTT
CDR3aa: CASSTGQGNQPQHF
v_gene: TRBV19
abundance: NA
j_gene: TRBJ1-5
d_gene: TRBD1

CDR3nt: TGCAGTGCCCGGGGGACAGGTAAATCCTACGAGCAGTACTTC
CDR3aa: CSARGTGKSYEQYF
v_gene: TRBV20-1
abundance: NA
j_gene: TRBJ2-7
d_gene: TRBD1

CDR3nt: TGTGCCAGCTCACTTACGACAGACATGTACGAGCAGTACTTC
CDR3aa: CASSLTTDMYEQYF
v_gene: TRBV18
abundance: few
j_gene: TRBJ2-7
d_gene: NA

CDR3nt: TGTGCCAGCAGCTTTATCGGGAGGGCGAACATTCAGTACTTC
CDR3aa: CASSFIGRANIQYF
v_gene: TRBV5-4
abundance: NA
j_gene: TRBJ2-4
d_gene: TRBD2

CDR3nt: TGTGCCAGCAGTGAAGTGGGGCTAGCGGGATCCTACGAGCAGTACTTC
CDR3aa: CASSEVGLAGSYEQYF
v_gene: TRBV2
abundance: many
j_gene: TRBJ2-7
d_gene: TRBD2

CDR3nt: TGTGCCAGCAGACAATCCTTTGGGGGAGGGCTGGCTGGGGCCAACGTCCTGACTTTC
CDR3aa: CASRQSFGGGLAGANVLTF
v_gene: TRBV28
abundance: many
j_gene: TRBJ2-6
d_gene: TRBD2

CDR3nt: TGTGCCAGCAGCGTAGCGGCAGGGGTGGGCGAGCAGTACTTC
CDR3aa: CASSVAAGVGEQYF
v_gene: TRBV9
abundance: NA
j_gene: TRBJ2-7
d_gene: NA

CDR3nt: TGCAGTGCTACCTCCTTAGCGGGAGGATATCACTCCTACAATGAGCAGTTCTTC
CDR3aa: CSATSLAGGYHSYNEQFF
v_gene: TRBV20-1
abundance: NA
j_gene: TRBJ2-1
d_gene: TRBD2

CDR3nt: TGTGCCAGCAGCGTGGACAGCGTCGACACAGATACGCAGTATTTT
CDR3aa: CASSVDSVDTDTQYF
v_gene: TRBV9
abundance: few
j_gene: TRBJ2-3
d_gene: NA

CDR3nt: TGTGCCAGTAGTTCCCATGTTCGCGGTGGTGGGGTCAATGAGCAGTTCTTC
CDR3aa: CASSSHVRGGGVNEQFF
v_gene: TRBV19
abundance: NA
j_gene: TRBJ2-1
d_gene: NA

CDR3nt: TGTGCCAGCAGTGGTCAGCCTTATAACTATGGCTACACCTTC
CDR3aa: CASSGQPYNYGYTF
v_gene: TRBV27
abundance: many
j_gene: TRBJ1-2
d_gene: NA

CDR3nt: TGTGCCAGCAGGGGAGTTGGGGGGCTAGGGGGCAATGAGCAGTTCTTC
CDR3aa: CASRGVGGLGGNEQFF
v_gene: TRBV7-9
abundance: NA
j_gene: TRBJ2-1
d_gene: NA

CDR3nt: TGTGCCAGCAGTGATATCTTGGGGGAAAAACTGTTTTTT
CDR3aa: CASSDILGEKLFF
v_gene: TRBV6-1
abundance: NA
j_gene: TRBJ1-4
d_gene: NA

CDR3nt: TGTGCCAGTAGTATAACAGCGGGAGATATCCCAGATACGCAGTATTTT
CDR3aa: CASSITAGDIPDTQYF
v_gene: TRBV19
abundance: few
j_gene: TRBJ2-3
d_gene: TRBD2

CDR3nt: TGCAGTGCTGCCTCTGGAAACACCATATATTTT
CDR3aa: CSAASGNTIYF
v_gene: TRBV20-1
abundance: few
j_gene: TRBJ1-3
d_gene: NA

CDR3nt: TGTGCCAGCAGTTACCCCCTTTTAGCGGGAGTACGGGACACCGGGGAGCTGTTTTTT
CDR3aa: CASSYPLLAGVRDTGELFF
v_gene: TRBV6-6
abundance: few
j_gene: TRBJ2-2
d_gene: TRBD2

CDR3nt: TGTGCCAGCTCACCACGGGTATCCCACGAGCAGTACTTC
CDR3aa: CASSPRVSHEQYF
v_gene: TRBV18
abundance: many
j_gene: TRBJ2-7
d_gene: NA

CDR3nt: TGTGCCAGTAGTAAGGGGTTGGGAACCTACGAGCAGTACTTC
CDR3aa: CASSKGLGTYEQYF
v_gene: TRBV19
abundance: many
j_gene: TRBJ2-7
d_gene: NA

CDR3nt: TGTGCCAGCAGTGAAGCGCTTTGGCAGTTAGACTATGGCTACACCTTC
CDR3aa: CASSEALWQLDYGYTF
v_gene: TRBV6-1
abundance: many
j_gene: TRBJ1-2
d_gene: NA

CDR3nt: TGCGCCAGCAGCCAAGACCACGGGAACTCTTATGGCTACACCTTC
CDR3aa: CASSQDHGNSYGYTF
v_gene: TRBV4-1
abundance: NA
j_gene: TRBJ1-2
d_gene: NA

CDR3nt: TGCGCCAGCAGCGACGGACAGGCGTCGGGTATAGACTATGGCTACACCTTC
CDR3aa: CASSDGQASGIDYGYTF
v_gene: TRBV4-1
abundance: NA
j_gene: TRBJ1-2
d_gene: TRBD1

CDR3nt: TGTGCCAGCAGCTTTACAGGGTTTGGCTATGAGCAGTTCTTC
CDR3aa: CASSFTGFGYEQFF
v_gene: TRBV11-2
abundance: NA
j_gene: TRBJ2-1
d_gene: NA

CDR3nt: TGTGCCAGCAGTTTCAGGCTAGCTTACGAGCAGTACTTC
CDR3aa: CASSFRLAYEQYF
v_gene: TRBV27
abundance: few
j_gene: TRBJ2-7
d_gene: NA

CDR3nt: TGCAGTGCGATGGTAACGAGGGAAAACACTGAAGCTTTCTTT
CDR3aa: CSAMVTRENTEAFF
v_gene: TRBV20-1
abundance: many
j_gene: TRBJ1-1
d_gene: NA

CDR3nt: TGTGCCAGCAGGGGACCGAATGAGCAGTTCTTC
CDR3aa: CASRGPNEQFF
v_gene: TRBV6-1
abundance: few
j_gene: TRBJ2-1
d_gene: NA

CDR3nt: TGTGCCAGCAGCTTAGTGAGCGGCCCGGCGACAGATACGCAGTATTTT
CDR3aa: CASSLVSGPATDTQYF
v_gene: TRBV7-6
abundance: few
j_gene: TRBJ2-3
d_gene: NA

CDR3nt: TGTGCCAGCAGTTACTCGATCGGGAGGGTTTCTCGTGGCTCTTACAATGAGCAGTTCTTC
CDR3aa: CASSYSIGRVSRGSYNEQFF
v_gene: TRBV6-6
abundance: many
j_gene: TRBJ2-1
d_gene: TRBD2

CDR3nt: TGTGCCAGCAAGGGACTAGGCCCTTACGAGCAGTACTTC
CDR3aa: CASKGLGPYEQYF
v_gene: TRBV11-2
abundance: many
j_gene: TRBJ2-7
d_gene: TRBD2

CDR3nt: TGTGCCAGCAGCCATGGGACAGGCACAGATACGCAGTATTTT
CDR3aa: CASSHGTGTDTQYF
v_gene: TRBV3-1
abundance: many
j_gene: TRBJ2-3
d_gene: TRBD1

CDR3nt: TGTGCCAGCAGTTACGGGATGGGGTCTGGAAACACCATATATTTT
CDR3aa: CASSYGMGSGNTIYF
v_gene: TRBV6-5
abundance: many
j_gene: TRBJ1-3
d_gene: NA

CDR3nt: TGTGCCAGCAGCGGACAGGGTAGGGGAGATACGCAGTATTTT
CDR3aa: CASSGQGRGDTQYF
v_gene: TRBV9
abundance: many
j_gene: TRBJ2-3
d_gene: TRBD1

CDR3nt: TGTGCCAGCAGCCCCTTAGGACAGGGGAACTACGAGCAGTACTTC
CDR3aa: CASSPLGQGNYEQYF
v_gene: TRBV28
abundance: few
j_gene: TRBJ2-7
d_gene: TRBD1

CDR3nt: TGCAGTGCCAGACTCCATCGGAGGGAGACCCAGTACTTC
CDR3aa: CSARLHRRETQYF
v_gene: TRBV20-1
abundance: many
j_gene: TRBJ2-5
d_gene: NA

CDR3nt: TGTGCCACCAGCGGTAGGACTAGCGGGAGGGCCTACACCGGGGAGCTGTCTTTT
CDR3aa: CATSGRTSGRAYTGELSF
v_gene: TRBV15
abundance: NA
j_gene: TRBJ2-2
d_gene: TRBD2

CDR3nt: TGTGCCAGCAGCCGGGGGGGGAAGCAGTTCTTC
CDR3aa: CASSRGGKQFF
v_gene: TRBV5-6
abundance: NA
j_gene: TRBJ2-1
d_gene: TRBD2

CDR3nt: TGCAGTGCAACAGGTCCATTGGTCTACGAGCAGTACTTC
CDR3aa: CSATGPLVYEQYF
v_gene: TRBV20-1
abundance: many
j_gene: TRBJ2-7
d_gene: NA

CDR3nt: TGCGCCAGCGGAACACCTGAAGCTTTCTTT
CDR3aa: CASGTPEAFF
v_gene: TRBV12-3/TRBV12-4
abundance: few
j_gene: TRBJ1-1
d_gene: NA

CDR3nt: TGTGCCAGCAGCCCGGGACAAATCACAGATACGCAGTATTTT
CDR3aa: CASSPGQITDTQYF
v_gene: TRBV7-9
abundance: many
j_gene: TRBJ2-3
d_gene: NA

CDR3nt: TGTGCCAGCAGTGAGGACAGACTCTATGGCTACACCTTC
CDR3aa: CASSEDRLYGYTF
v_gene: TRBV2
abundance: many
j_gene: TRBJ1-2
d_gene: NA

CDR3nt: TGCAGCCTTGGGACTAGCGGGTATGAGCAGTTCTTC
CDR3aa: CSLGTSGYEQFF
v_gene: TRBV29-1
abundance: NA
j_gene: TRBJ2-1
d_gene: TRBD2

CDR3nt: TGTGCCAGCAGTAGCGGGAGTCGGTTTAATGAGCAGTTCTTC
CDR3aa: CASSSGSRFNEQFF
v_gene: TRBV12-3/TRBV12-4
abundance: few
j_gene: TRBJ2-1
d_gene: TRBD2

CDR3nt: TGTGCCAGCAGCCGACTAGCGGGAGGAAGGAATGAGCAGTTCTTC
CDR3aa: CASSRLAGGRNEQFF
v_gene: TRBV14
abundance: many
j_gene: TRBJ2-1
d_gene: TRBD2

CDR3nt: TGTGCCAGTAGTACCCCGGACAGGGCAATAGGGCAGTACTTC
CDR3aa: CASSTPDRAIGQYF
v_gene: TRBV19
abundance: NA
j_gene: TRBJ2-7
d_gene: TRBD1

CDR3nt: TGTGCCAGCAGTGGATGGGGACAGGCTTCGCTCAATGAGCAGTTCTTC
CDR3aa: CASSGWGQASLNEQFF
v_gene: TRBV6-1
abundance: many
j_gene: TRBJ2-1
d_gene: TRBD1

CDR3nt: TGCGCCAGCAGCTTTGCTGATCTGAACACTGAAGCTTTCTTT
CDR3aa: CASSFADLNTEAFF
v_gene: TRBV5-1
abundance: many
j_gene: TRBJ1-1
d_gene: NA

CDR3nt: TGTGCCAGCAGCCAGACTAGCGAGCCCTACGAGCAGTACTTC
CDR3aa: CASSQTSEPYEQYF
v_gene: TRBV7-2
abundance: many
j_gene: TRBJ2-7
d_gene: TRBD2

CDR3nt: TGTGCCAGCAGTTTACTCGGGACTAGCCAAACCTACGAGCAGTACTTC
CDR3aa: CASSLLGTSQTYEQYF
v_gene: TRBV28
abundance: many
j_gene: TRBJ2-7
d_gene: TRBD2